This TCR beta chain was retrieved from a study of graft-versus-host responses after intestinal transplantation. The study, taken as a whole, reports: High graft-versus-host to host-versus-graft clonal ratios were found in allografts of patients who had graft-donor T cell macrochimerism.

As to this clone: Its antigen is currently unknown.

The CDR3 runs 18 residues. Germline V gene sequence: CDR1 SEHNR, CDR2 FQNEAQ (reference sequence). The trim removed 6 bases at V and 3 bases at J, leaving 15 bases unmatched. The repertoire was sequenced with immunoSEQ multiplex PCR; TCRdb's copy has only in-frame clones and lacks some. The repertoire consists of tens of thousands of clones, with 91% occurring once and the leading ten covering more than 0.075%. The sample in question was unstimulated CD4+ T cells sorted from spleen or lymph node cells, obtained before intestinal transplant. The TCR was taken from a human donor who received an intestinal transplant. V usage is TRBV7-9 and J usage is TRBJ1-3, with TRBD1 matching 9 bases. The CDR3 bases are TGTGCCAGCAGTCACGCGTCCTCACAGGGGGCTTTTGGAAACACCATATATTTT. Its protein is CASSHASSQGAFGNTIYF.